A selection of T cell receptor beta chains follows, all from one sample in a study of identical twins. TCRdb reprocessed the 5' RACE reads via MiXCR and lists one record per CDR3 protein. The sample includes a few hundred thousand distinct CDR3 sequences, less than 20% of them seen just once. Sequenced input: naive T cells sorted from blood. Source of these receptors: a man in his fifties or sixties in good health. The CDR3 runs from the conserved cysteine through the conserved F or W. A D gene is named only where the DNA matches it firmly. Clone size, where shown, is once, few, many, or a class for clones that have expanded.

DNA: TGCAGCGTCCAAGGGACAGCTAACTATGGCTACACCTTC; CDR3: CSVQGTANYGYTF; size: many; V: TRBV29-1; D: TRBD1; length: 13; J: TRBJ1-2
DNA: TGTGCCAGCAGCGTTGAGGGCTCGGACTACAATGAGCAGTTCTTC; CDR3: CASSVEGSDYNEQFF; size: -; V: TRBV9; D: -; length: 15; J: TRBJ2-1
DNA: TGTGCCAGCAGTGACACGAAGGGGACAGGGTACACCGGGGAGCTGTTTTTT; CDR3: CASSDTKGTGYTGELFF; size: -; V: TRBV6-4; D: TRBD1; length: 17; J: TRBJ2-2
DNA: TGCAGTGCTAGAGGTGGGACTAGCGTGTTGGGCACAGATACGCAGTATTTT; CDR3: CSARGGTSVLGTDTQYF; size: -; V: TRBV20-1; D: TRBD2; length: 17; J: TRBJ2-3
DNA: TGCAGCGTTGTGGGCAACTCCTACGAGCAGTACTTC; CDR3: CSVVGNSYEQYF; size: many; V: TRBV29-1; D: -; length: 12; J: TRBJ2-7
DNA: TGTGCCAGCAGGTCACAGGGAACTAACTATGGCTACACCTTC; CDR3: CASRSQGTNYGYTF; size: many; V: TRBV6-2/TRBV6-3; D: -; length: 14; J: TRBJ1-2
DNA: TGTGCCAGCAGCAAGACAGCCCTTGAAGCTTTCTTT; CDR3: CASSKTALEAFF; size: many; V: TRBV12-3/TRBV12-4; D: -; length: 12; J: TRBJ1-1
DNA: TGCAGTGCTAGAGATCTGGATCCAGCGACAAATGAGCAGTTCTTC; CDR3: CSARDLDPATNEQFF; size: -; V: TRBV20-1; D: -; length: 15; J: TRBJ2-1
DNA: TGTGCCAGCAGGGGGACTAGCGGGAGTTGGGATACGCAGTATTTT; CDR3: CASRGTSGSWDTQYF; size: few; V: TRBV7-2; D: TRBD2; length: 15; J: TRBJ2-3
DNA: TGTGCCAGCAGCTCAGAAGACCTAGAATACTCACCCCTCCACTTT; CDR3: CASSSEDLEYSPLHF; size: few; V: TRBV12-3/TRBV12-4; D: -; length: 15; J: TRBJ1-6
DNA: TGCAGTGCTAATGTACGCCTAAATGAGCAGTTCTTC; CDR3: CSANVRLNEQFF; size: -; V: TRBV20-1; D: -; length: 12; J: TRBJ2-1
DNA: TGTGCCAGCAGAAAGGGGTCCGGGGAGCTGTTTTTT; CDR3: CASRKGSGELFF; size: -; V: TRBV2; D: -; length: 12; J: TRBJ2-2
DNA: TGTGCCAGCAGCTGGGCTTATTCCTACGAGCAGTACTTC; CDR3: CASSWAYSYEQYF; size: -; V: TRBV5-6; D: -; length: 13; J: TRBJ2-7
DNA: TGCAGTGCTAGATTAAGACTAGCGGGGCCTCCGAACACCGGGGAGCTGTTTTTT; CDR3: CSARLRLAGPPNTGELFF; size: -; V: TRBV20-1; D: TRBD2; length: 18; J: TRBJ2-2
DNA: TGTGCCAGCAGCCCCCGGCAGGGGGCAACCGGGGAGCTGTTTTTT; CDR3: CASSPRQGATGELFF; size: -; V: TRBV12-3/TRBV12-4; D: TRBD1; length: 15; J: TRBJ2-2
DNA: TGTGCCAGCACCACTAGCGGGGGGAGTTTGACAGATACGCAGTATTTT; CDR3: CASTTSGGSLTDTQYF; size: -; V: TRBV6-1; D: TRBD2; length: 16; J: TRBJ2-3
DNA: TGTGCCAGCAGTTCTAGGGCCAAAAACATTCAGTACTTC; CDR3: CASSSRAKNIQYF; size: -; V: TRBV6-2/TRBV6-3; D: -; length: 13; J: TRBJ2-4
DNA: TGTGCCAGCAGACCCCCCACTCGGGGTCACGAGCAGTACTTC; CDR3: CASRPPTRGHEQYF; size: many; V: TRBV7-2; D: -; length: 14; J: TRBJ2-7
DNA: TGTGCCAGCAGTCCTGCCAGGGGGGCCTACGAGCAGTACTTC; CDR3: CASSPARGAYEQYF; size: many; V: TRBV7-2; D: -; length: 14; J: TRBJ2-7
DNA: TGTGCCAGCAGCTTAACGGCGGGGAGGACTAATGAAAAACTGTTTTTT; CDR3: CASSLTAGRTNEKLFF; size: few; V: TRBV7-9; D: -; length: 16; J: TRBJ1-4
DNA: TGTGCCAGCAGCCGAGGGCGGAGCTCCTACGAGCAGTACTTC; CDR3: CASSRGRSSYEQYF; size: -; V: TRBV6-2/TRBV6-3; D: -; length: 14; J: TRBJ2-7
DNA: TGTGCCACCAGTCGGGCGGCCTCCAATGAGCAGTTCTTC; CDR3: CATSRAASNEQFF; size: -; V: TRBV24-1; D: -; length: 13; J: TRBJ2-1
DNA: TGCAGTGCTAGAGTTCAAGCGGGCAGATCCTCCTACAATGAGCAGTTCTTC; CDR3: CSARVQAGRSSYNEQFF; size: many; V: TRBV20-1; D: -; length: 17; J: TRBJ2-1
DNA: TGCAGTGCTAGGGCGGGACAGGGGAACGAGCAGTACTTC; CDR3: CSARAGQGNEQYF; size: many; V: TRBV20-1; D: TRBD1; length: 13; J: TRBJ2-7
DNA: TGTGCCAGTAGTATCGTACAGGGATACAGCAATCAGCCCCAGCATTTT; CDR3: CASSIVQGYSNQPQHF; size: -; V: TRBV19; D: -; length: 16; J: TRBJ1-5
DNA: TGCAGTGCTAGTGGAGCAGGGCGCTATTCCATGAACACTGAAGCTTTCTTT; CDR3: CSASGAGRYSMNTEAFF; size: few; V: TRBV20-1; D: -; length: 17; J: TRBJ1-1
DNA: TGCGCCAGCAGCTTGCCTGCCGTGAACACTGAAGCTTTCTTT; CDR3: CASSLPAVNTEAFF; size: few; V: TRBV5-1; D: -; length: 14; J: TRBJ1-1
DNA: TGCAGTGCTACGACATTTTCGTATATGGAGACCCAGTACTTC; CDR3: CSATTFSYMETQYF; size: few; V: TRBV20-1; D: -; length: 14; J: TRBJ2-5